The rows below give T cell receptor beta chains drawn from one sample of a study of cytomegalovirus exposure and HLA in healthy donors. This table comes from immunoSEQ multiplex PCR, and its TCRdb copy is limited to in-frame clones, with some not included. The sample lists about 170,000 clones; 70% to 90% were seen once. Input material: PBMCs. Source of these receptors: a male donor in good health and CMV-seronegative. CDR3s include the opening cysteine and the closing phenylalanine or tryptophan. Fields, in order: CDR3 length, clone size, D gene, V gene, J gene, CDR3 DNA, CDR3 protein. A D gene is named only where the DNA matches it firmly. Part of the rows lack a size; the others show once, few, many or a class for expanded clones.

cdr3_length: 17; clone_size: few; d_call: TRBD1; v_call: TRBV4-3; j_call: TRBJ2-2; cdr3_nt: TGCGCCAGCAGCCAAGACAGCACAGGGGGCGCGACCGGGGAGCTGTTTTTT; cdr3_aa: CASSQDSTGGATGELFF
cdr3_length: 14; clone_size: .; d_call: .; v_call: TRBV19; j_call: TRBJ1-2; cdr3_nt: TGTGCCAGTAGTATCAGGGGACGGGCGAATGGCTACACCTTC; cdr3_aa: CASSIRGRANGYTF
cdr3_length: 15; clone_size: .; d_call: .; v_call: TRBV19; j_call: TRBJ1-4; cdr3_nt: TGTGCCAGTACCCTAGGTAGCAGGGGTGATGAAAAACTGTTTTTT; cdr3_aa: CASTLGSRGDEKLFF
cdr3_length: 17; clone_size: once; d_call: .; v_call: TRBV10-3; j_call: TRBJ2-7; cdr3_nt: TGTGCCATCAGTGACATTAGAGTGGCGGCGAGATCCTACGAGCAGTACTTC; cdr3_aa: CAISDIRVAARSYEQYF
cdr3_length: 15; clone_size: .; d_call: .; v_call: TRBV5-1; j_call: TRBJ1-2; cdr3_nt: TGCGCCAGCAGCTTGGGACAGGCCGCTCCCTATGGCTACACCTTC; cdr3_aa: CASSLGQAAPYGYTF
cdr3_length: 13; clone_size: .; d_call: .; v_call: TRBV5-1; j_call: TRBJ2-3; cdr3_nt: TGCGCCAGCAGCGTAGGGGGCACAGATACGCAGTATTTT; cdr3_aa: CASSVGGTDTQYF
cdr3_length: 15; clone_size: .; d_call: TRBD2; v_call: TRBV28; j_call: TRBJ2-7; cdr3_nt: TGTGCCAGCAGCCCCCCTACTAGCGGGGTGTACGAGCAGTACTTC; cdr3_aa: CASSPPTSGVYEQYF
cdr3_length: 17; clone_size: .; d_call: TRBD1; v_call: TRBV5-1; j_call: TRBJ1-2; cdr3_nt: TGCGCCAGCAGCCTGGCGGGACAGGGGGCTGCTAACTATGGCTACACCTTC; cdr3_aa: CASSLAGQGAANYGYTF
cdr3_length: 12; clone_size: .; d_call: .; v_call: TRBV13; j_call: TRBJ2-7; cdr3_nt: TGTGCCAGCAGCTTTAATACCTACGAGCAGTACTTC; cdr3_aa: CASSFNTYEQYF
cdr3_length: 20; clone_size: .; d_call: TRBD1; v_call: TRBV15; j_call: TRBJ2-7; cdr3_nt: TGTGCCACCAGCCCGACTTTCGTTTTGGGCGCCGGGACAGGGATCGGCGAGCAGTACTTC; cdr3_aa: CATSPTFVLGAGTGIGEQYF
cdr3_length: 14; clone_size: few; d_call: .; v_call: TRBV5-1; j_call: TRBJ2-7; cdr3_nt: TGCGCCAGCAGCTTGGTGGGACACGGAACCGAGCAGTACTTC; cdr3_aa: CASSLVGHGTEQYF
cdr3_length: 14; clone_size: .; d_call: TRBD2; v_call: TRBV15; j_call: TRBJ2-7; cdr3_nt: TGTGCCACCGGTACGACTAGCGGGAGTGGAGAGCAGTACTTC; cdr3_aa: CATGTTSGSGEQYF
cdr3_length: 11; clone_size: .; d_call: .; v_call: TRBV6-6; j_call: TRBJ2-7; cdr3_nt: TGTGCCAGCAGCCCCGAGTACGAGCAGTACTTC; cdr3_aa: CASSPEYEQYF
cdr3_length: 15; clone_size: .; d_call: .; v_call: TRBV5-5; j_call: TRBJ2-3; cdr3_nt: TGTGCCAGCAGTCCGGTGTTGATGCTCACAGATACGCAGTATTTT; cdr3_aa: CASSPVLMLTDTQYF
cdr3_length: 15; clone_size: .; d_call: TRBD2; v_call: TRBV6-5; j_call: TRBJ2-1; cdr3_nt: TGTGCCAGCAGTTACTCCGTTGCGGGGGTCAATGAGCAGTTCTTC; cdr3_aa: CASSYSVAGVNEQFF
cdr3_length: 15; clone_size: .; d_call: .; v_call: TRBV6-6; j_call: TRBJ2-5; cdr3_nt: TGTGCCAGCACTCCGGAACGGGTTTTTCAAGAGACCCAGTACTTC; cdr3_aa: CASTPERVFQETQYF
cdr3_length: 14; clone_size: .; d_call: TRBD2; v_call: TRBV9; j_call: TRBJ2-7; cdr3_nt: TGTGCCAGCGGTGGGACTAGCGTCTCCTACGAGCAGTACTTC; cdr3_aa: CASGGTSVSYEQYF
cdr3_length: 11; clone_size: .; d_call: .; v_call: TRBV28; j_call: TRBJ1-1; cdr3_nt: TGTGCCAGCAGTCCCCTACGCGAAGCTTTCTTT; cdr3_aa: CASSPLREAFF
cdr3_length: 14; clone_size: .; d_call: TRBD1; v_call: TRBV5-4; j_call: TRBJ1-2; cdr3_nt: TGTGCCAGCAGCATAGGGGGCGACGGCTATGGCTACACCTTC; cdr3_aa: CASSIGGDGYGYTF
cdr3_length: 16; clone_size: .; d_call: TRBD2; v_call: TRBV5-4; j_call: TRBJ2-1; cdr3_nt: TGTGCCAGCAGCTTGGTCGGGACTAGGCCTTACAATGAGCAGTTCTTC; cdr3_aa: CASSLVGTRPYNEQFF
cdr3_length: 13; clone_size: .; d_call: .; v_call: TRBV6-5; j_call: TRBJ1-1; cdr3_nt: TGTGCCAGCAGTGACCCGGGGGACACTGAAGCTTTCTTT; cdr3_aa: CASSDPGDTEAFF
cdr3_length: 16; clone_size: .; d_call: TRBD2; v_call: TRBV7-9; j_call: TRBJ2-5; cdr3_nt: TGTGCCAGCAGCTTTGGGACTAGCGGTTCCCAAGAGACCCAGTACTTC; cdr3_aa: CASSFGTSGSQETQYF
cdr3_length: 13; clone_size: .; d_call: TRBD2; v_call: TRBV7-9; j_call: TRBJ2-1; cdr3_nt: TGTACTGGGGGGCTAGCGGGGACCAATGAGCAGTTCTTC; cdr3_aa: CTGGLAGTNEQFF
cdr3_length: 13; clone_size: .; d_call: TRBD1; v_call: TRBV29-1; j_call: TRBJ1-3; cdr3_nt: TGCAGCACGAGACAGGGGGCTGGAAACACCATATATTTT; cdr3_aa: CSTRQGAGNTIYF
cdr3_length: 15; clone_size: few; d_call: TRBD1; v_call: TRBV5-1; j_call: TRBJ1-1; cdr3_nt: TGCGCCAGCAGCTTGTCGCCAGGGGGAAACACTGAAGCTTTCTTT; cdr3_aa: CASSLSPGGNTEAFF
cdr3_length: 16; clone_size: .; d_call: TRBD1; v_call: TRBV19; j_call: TRBJ1-2; cdr3_nt: TGTGCCAGTAGCCCTCCGGGGGACAGCACCTTCTATGGCTACACCTTC; cdr3_aa: CASSPPGDSTFYGYTF
cdr3_length: 17; clone_size: .; d_call: .; v_call: TRBV28; j_call: TRBJ2-2; cdr3_nt: TGTGCCAGCAGTTTCCCCTGGGGCAGCGCGAACACCGGGGAGCTGTTTTTT; cdr3_aa: CASSFPWGSANTGELFF
cdr3_length: 12; clone_size: .; d_call: .; v_call: TRBV6-5; j_call: TRBJ2-7; cdr3_nt: TGTGCCAGCAGCCCCTCCAGTTACGAGCAGTACTTC; cdr3_aa: CASSPSSYEQYF
cdr3_length: 16; clone_size: .; d_call: .; v_call: TRBV5-1; j_call: TRBJ1-2; cdr3_nt: TGCGCCAGCAGCGGGAAGGGCGTGGGAGGCGGCTATGGCTACACCTTC; cdr3_aa: CASSGKGVGGGYGYTF
cdr3_length: 16; clone_size: .; d_call: TRBD1; v_call: TRBV2; j_call: TRBJ2-7; cdr3_nt: TGTGCCAGCAGCCAGCCTGATAGACAGGGGGACGAGGAGCAGTACTTC; cdr3_aa: CASSQPDRQGDEEQYF
cdr3_length: 13; clone_size: few; d_call: TRBD1; v_call: TRBV4-3; j_call: TRBJ1-2; cdr3_nt: TGCGCCAGCAGCCAAGGACAGGGCCTTGGCTACACCTTC; cdr3_aa: CASSQGQGLGYTF
cdr3_length: 15; clone_size: .; d_call: TRBD2; v_call: TRBV5-1; j_call: TRBJ2-7; cdr3_nt: TGCGCCAGCAGCTTGGCGCTAGCGGGAAGCGACGAGCAGTACTTC; cdr3_aa: CASSLALAGSDEQYF
cdr3_length: 14; clone_size: once; d_call: .; v_call: TRBV25-1; j_call: TRBJ2-5; cdr3_nt: TGTGCCAGCAGTGCCTCCGTGACAGGAGAGACCCAGTACTTC; cdr3_aa: CASSASVTGETQYF
cdr3_length: 14; clone_size: .; d_call: TRBD1; v_call: TRBV29-1; j_call: TRBJ2-3; cdr3_nt: TGCAGCGTGGGGGACAGGCTAAGCACAGATACGCAGTATTTT; cdr3_aa: CSVGDRLSTDTQYF
cdr3_length: 13; clone_size: .; d_call: .; v_call: TRBV6-1; j_call: TRBJ1-4; cdr3_nt: TGTGCCAGCAGGAAAACAGGAAATGAAAAACTGTTTTTT; cdr3_aa: CASRKTGNEKLFF
cdr3_length: 15; clone_size: .; d_call: .; v_call: TRBV14; j_call: TRBJ2-7; cdr3_nt: TGTGCCAGCAGCCACCTTACTCTAGATTCCTACGAGCAGTACTTC; cdr3_aa: CASSHLTLDSYEQYF
cdr3_length: 13; clone_size: few; d_call: .; v_call: TRBV28; j_call: TRBJ1-2; cdr3_nt: TGTGCCAGCAGTTTAGGGGGGAACTATGGCTACACCTTC; cdr3_aa: CASSLGGNYGYTF
cdr3_length: 14; clone_size: .; d_call: .; v_call: TRBV7-2; j_call: TRBJ2-7; cdr3_nt: TGTGCCAGCAGCTTAGATAGGGGGAGGGACGAGCAGTACTTC; cdr3_aa: CASSLDRGRDEQYF
cdr3_length: 14; clone_size: few; d_call: .; v_call: TRBV10-3; j_call: TRBJ2-7; cdr3_nt: TGTGCCAGCCTACCTCGACAGTCGGTTTACGAGCAGTACTTC; cdr3_aa: CASLPRQSVYEQYF
cdr3_length: 16; clone_size: few; d_call: TRBD1; v_call: TRBV4-2; j_call: TRBJ1-1; cdr3_nt: TGTGCCAGCAGCCAAGGTGGCAGGGGGCTTAACACTGAAGCTTTCTTT; cdr3_aa: CASSQGGRGLNTEAFF
cdr3_length: 16; clone_size: .; d_call: .; v_call: TRBV28; j_call: TRBJ1-6; cdr3_nt: TGTGCCAGCAGTTTAGGGCGGCGGGGGCCTAGTTCACCCCTCCACTTT; cdr3_aa: CASSLGRRGPSSPLHF
cdr3_length: 11; clone_size: .; d_call: .; v_call: TRBV30; j_call: TRBJ1-2; cdr3_nt: TGTGCCTCCTACGGGGGCTATGGCTACACCTTC; cdr3_aa: CASYGGYGYTF